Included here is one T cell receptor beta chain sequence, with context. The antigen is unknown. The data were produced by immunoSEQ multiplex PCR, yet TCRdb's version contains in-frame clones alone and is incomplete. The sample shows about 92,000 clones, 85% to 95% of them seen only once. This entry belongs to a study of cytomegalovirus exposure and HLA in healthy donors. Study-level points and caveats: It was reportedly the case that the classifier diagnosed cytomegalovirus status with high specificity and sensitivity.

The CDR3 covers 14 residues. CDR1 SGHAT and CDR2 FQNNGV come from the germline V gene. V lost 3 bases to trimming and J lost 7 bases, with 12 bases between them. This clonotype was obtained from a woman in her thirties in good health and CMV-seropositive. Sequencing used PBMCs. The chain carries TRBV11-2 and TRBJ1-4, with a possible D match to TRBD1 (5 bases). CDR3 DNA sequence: TGTGCCAGCAGCTTCGTCGGGGGAGGTGAAAAACTGTTTTTT. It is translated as CASSFVGGGEKLFF.